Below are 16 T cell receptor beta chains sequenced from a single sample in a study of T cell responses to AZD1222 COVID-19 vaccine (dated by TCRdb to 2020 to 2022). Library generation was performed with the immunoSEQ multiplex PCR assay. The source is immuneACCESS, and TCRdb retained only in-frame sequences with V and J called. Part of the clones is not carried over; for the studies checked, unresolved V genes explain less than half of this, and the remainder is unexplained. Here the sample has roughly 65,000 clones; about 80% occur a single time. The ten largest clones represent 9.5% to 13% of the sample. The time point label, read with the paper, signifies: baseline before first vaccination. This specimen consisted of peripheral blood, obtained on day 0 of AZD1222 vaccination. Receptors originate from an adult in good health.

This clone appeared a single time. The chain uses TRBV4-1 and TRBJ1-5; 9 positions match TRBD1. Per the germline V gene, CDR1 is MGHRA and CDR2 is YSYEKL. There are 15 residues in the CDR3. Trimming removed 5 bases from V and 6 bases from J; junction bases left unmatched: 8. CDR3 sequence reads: CASSARQGGSQPQHF. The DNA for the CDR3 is TGCGCCAGCAGCGCGAGACAGGGGGGGAGTCAGCCCCAGCATTTT.

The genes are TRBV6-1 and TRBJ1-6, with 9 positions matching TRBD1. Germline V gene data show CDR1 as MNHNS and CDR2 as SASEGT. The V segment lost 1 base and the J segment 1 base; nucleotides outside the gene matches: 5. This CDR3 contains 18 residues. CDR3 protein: CASSEGGQGISYNSPLHF. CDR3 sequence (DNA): TGTGCCAGCAGTGAAGGTGGACAGGGGATATCCTATAATTCACCCCTCCACTTT.

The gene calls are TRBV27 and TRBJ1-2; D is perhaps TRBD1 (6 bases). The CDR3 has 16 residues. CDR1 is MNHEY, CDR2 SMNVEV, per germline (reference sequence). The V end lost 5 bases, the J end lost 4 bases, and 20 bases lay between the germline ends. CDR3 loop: CASSAMGGAGAYGYTF. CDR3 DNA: TGTGCCAGCAGTGCTATGGGGGGCGCCGGCGCCTATGGCTACACCTTC.

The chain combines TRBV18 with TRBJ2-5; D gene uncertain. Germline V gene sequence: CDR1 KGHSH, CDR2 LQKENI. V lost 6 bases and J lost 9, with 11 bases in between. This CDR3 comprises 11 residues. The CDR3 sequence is CASSPGFAQYF. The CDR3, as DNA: TGTGCCAGCTCCCCAGGTTTTGCCCAGTACTTC.

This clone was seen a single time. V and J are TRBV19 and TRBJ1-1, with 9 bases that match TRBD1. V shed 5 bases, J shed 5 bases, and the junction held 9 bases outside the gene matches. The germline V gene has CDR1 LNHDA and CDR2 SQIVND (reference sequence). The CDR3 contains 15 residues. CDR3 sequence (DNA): TGTGCCAGTAGTGGACGACGGGACAGGGCAACTGAAGCTTTCTTT. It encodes CASSGRRDRATEAFF.

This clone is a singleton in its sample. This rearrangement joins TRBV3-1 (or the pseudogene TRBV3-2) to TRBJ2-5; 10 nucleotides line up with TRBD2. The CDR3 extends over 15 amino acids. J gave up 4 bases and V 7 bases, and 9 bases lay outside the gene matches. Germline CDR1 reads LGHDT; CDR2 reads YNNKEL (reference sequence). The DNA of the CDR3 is TGTGCCAGCACCCGGAGCGGGGGGGCCCTAGAGACCCAGTACTTC. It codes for CASTRSGGALETQYF.

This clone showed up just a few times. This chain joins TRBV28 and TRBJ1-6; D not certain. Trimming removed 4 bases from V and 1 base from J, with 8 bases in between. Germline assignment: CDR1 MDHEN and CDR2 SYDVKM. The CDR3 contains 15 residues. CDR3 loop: CASSSRQSYNSPLHF. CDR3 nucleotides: TGTGCCAGCAGTTCCCGACAATCCTATAATTCACCCCTCCACTTT. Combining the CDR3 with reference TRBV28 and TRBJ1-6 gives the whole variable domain DVKVTQSSRYLVKRTGEKVFLECVQDMDHENMFWYRQDPGLGLRLIYFSYDVKMKEKGDIPEGYSVSREKKERFSLILESASTNQTSMYLCASSSRQSYNSPLHFGNGTRLTVT.

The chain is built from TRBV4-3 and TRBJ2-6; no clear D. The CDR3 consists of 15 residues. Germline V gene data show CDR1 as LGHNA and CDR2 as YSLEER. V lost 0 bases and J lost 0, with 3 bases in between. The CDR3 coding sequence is TGCGCCAGCAGCCAAGATACCTCTGGGGCCAACGTCCTGACTTTC. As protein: CASSQDTSGANVLTF.

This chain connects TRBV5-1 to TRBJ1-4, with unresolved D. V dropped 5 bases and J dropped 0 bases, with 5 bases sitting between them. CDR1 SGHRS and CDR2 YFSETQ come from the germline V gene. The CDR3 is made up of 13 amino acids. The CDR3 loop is CASRVATNEKLFF. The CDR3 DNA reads TGCGCCAGCAGGGTTGCAACTAATGAAAAACTGTTTTTT.

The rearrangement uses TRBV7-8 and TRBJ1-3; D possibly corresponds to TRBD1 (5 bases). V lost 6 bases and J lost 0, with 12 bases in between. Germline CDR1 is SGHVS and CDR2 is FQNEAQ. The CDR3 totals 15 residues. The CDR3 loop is CASRRDRNSGNTIYF. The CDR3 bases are TGTGCCAGCAGAAGGGACCGTAACTCTGGAAACACCATATATTTT.

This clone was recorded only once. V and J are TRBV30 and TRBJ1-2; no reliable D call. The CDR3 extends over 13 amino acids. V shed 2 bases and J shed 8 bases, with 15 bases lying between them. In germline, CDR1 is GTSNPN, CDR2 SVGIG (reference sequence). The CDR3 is CAWSLGPIGGYTF. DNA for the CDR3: TGTGCCTGGAGTTTGGGCCCTATAGGCGGCTACACCTTC.

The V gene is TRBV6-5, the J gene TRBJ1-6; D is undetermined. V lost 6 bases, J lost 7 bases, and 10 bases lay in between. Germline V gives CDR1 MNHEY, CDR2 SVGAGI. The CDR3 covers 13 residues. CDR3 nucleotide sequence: TGTGCCAGCAGGACGAACGAAAATTCACCCCTCCACTTT. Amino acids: CASRTNENSPLHF.

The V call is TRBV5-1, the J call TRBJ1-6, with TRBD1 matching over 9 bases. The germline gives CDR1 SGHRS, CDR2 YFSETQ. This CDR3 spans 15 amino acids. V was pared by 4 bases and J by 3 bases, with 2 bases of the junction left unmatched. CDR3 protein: CASSLTGGYNSPLHF. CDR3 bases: TGCGCCAGCAGCCTGACAGGGGGCTATAATTCACCCCTCCACTTT. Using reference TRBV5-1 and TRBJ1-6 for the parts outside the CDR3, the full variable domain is KAGVTQTPRYLIKTRGQQVTLSCSPISGHRSVSWYQQTPGQGLQFLFEYFSETQRNKGNFPGRFSGRQFSNSRSEMNVSTLELGDSALYLCASSLTGGYNSPLHFGNGTRLTVT.

Here the CDR3 reads CASSYLRTGGLEKLFF. The CDR3 DNA sequence: TGTGCCAGCAGTTACCTTAGGACAGGGGGTCTTGAAAAACTGTTTTTT. The chain joins TRBV6-5 to TRBJ1-4; TRBD1 matches at 10 bases. In germline, CDR1 is MNHEY, CDR2 SVGAGI. This CDR3 comprises 16 residues. Trimming took 2 bases from V and 7 from J; bases not matched to a gene: 7.

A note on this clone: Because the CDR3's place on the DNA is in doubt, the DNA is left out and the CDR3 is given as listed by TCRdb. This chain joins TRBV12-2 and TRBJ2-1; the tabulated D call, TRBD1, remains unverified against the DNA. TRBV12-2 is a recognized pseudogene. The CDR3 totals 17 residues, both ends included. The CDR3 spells CASRLVWGPGSYNEQFF.

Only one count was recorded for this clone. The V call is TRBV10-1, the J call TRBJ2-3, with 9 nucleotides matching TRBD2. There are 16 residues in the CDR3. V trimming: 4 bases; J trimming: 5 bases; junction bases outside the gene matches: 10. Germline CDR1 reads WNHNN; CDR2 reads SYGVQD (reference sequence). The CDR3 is CASSGRRGGLRDTQYF. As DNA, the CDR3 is TGCGCCAGCAGTGGCCGGCGGGGGGGCCTGAGAGATACGCAGTATTTT.